The 19 T cell receptor beta chains presented below share a single source sample, sequenced in a study of blood T cell repertoires in COVID-19. The assay was immunoSEQ multiplex PCR, and TCRdb's table has in-frame clones only and misses some. The sample lists approximately 490,000 clones; less than 90% were seen once. The sample taken for sequencing was PBMCs or T cells enriched from blood (not recorded which). These receptors were taken from a woman aged 55-69 years who had recovered from COVID-19.

The chain couples TRBV9 to TRBJ1-2; TRBD1 matches at 7 bases. The CDR3 is 14 residues long. V shed 4 bases and J 1 base; nucleotides not matched to a gene: 4. Germline V gives CDR1 SGDLS, CDR2 YYNGEE. The CDR3 nucleotides read TGTGCCAGCAGCTTTAGACAGGGTAACTATGGCTACACCTTC. Amino acid sequence: CASSFRQGNYGYTF.

V and J are TRBV19 and TRBJ1-1; TRBD1 agrees at 10 bases. V lost 4 bases and J lost 0; bases outside the gene matches: 14. The CDR3 has 19 residues. The V gene's germline CDR1 is LNHDA and CDR2 SQIVND (reference sequence). The CDR3 is CASSKGRSGQGGMNTEAFF. The DNA of the CDR3 is TGTGCCAGTAGTAAGGGTAGGAGCGGACAGGGGGGCATGAACACTGAAGCTTTCTTT.

V is TRBV24-1 and J is TRBJ2-3, with TRBD2 matching over 10 bases. V dropped 7 bases and J dropped 4; count of bases not matched to a gene: 1. This CDR3 is built from 13 residues. The V gene's germline CDR1 is KGHDR and CDR2 SFDVKD. The CDR3 bases are TGTGCCACCAGAGCGGGGGGGGCAGATACGCAGTATTTT. This encodes CATRAGGADTQYF.

The genes are TRBV2 and TRBJ2-5; D might be TRBD1 (6 bases). Germline CDR1 and CDR2: SNHLY and FYNNEI. The CDR3 totals 14 residues. V dropped 8 bases and J dropped 6 bases, with 19 bases sitting between them. The CDR3 reads CASRGRGQSKTQYF. CDR3 DNA: TGTGCCAGCCGGGGCAGGGGTCAGTCCAAGACCCAGTACTTC.

In regard to this clone: Other nucleotide sequences from this sample produce the same CDR3. V gene TRBV27 combines with J gene TRBJ2-5; possibly TRBD1 for D (6 bases). The CDR3 contains 14 residues. Deletions cut 2 bases from V and 4 bases from J, with 11 bases between. In germline, CDR1 is MNHEY, CDR2 SMNVEV (reference sequence). The DNA for the CDR3 is TGTGCCAGCAGTTTACTGGGGGCCGGAGAGACCCAGTACTTC. As protein: CASSLLGAGETQYF.

The chain recombines TRBV10-1 with TRBJ1-3; possibly TRBD1 for D (5 bases). With 5 bases removed from V and 1 base from J, the gap between germline ends came to 9 bases. The CDR3 spans 14 residues. Germline values: CDR1 WNHNN, CDR2 SYGVQD (reference sequence). CDR3 nucleotides: TGCGCCAGCAGTCCAGACAGATCTGGAAACACCATATATTTT. Its translation is CASSPDRSGNTIYF.

The rearrangement links TRBV9 to TRBJ2-1; 7 bases map to TRBD2. The CDR3 totals 18 residues. V gave up 0 bases and J gave up 0 bases; unmatched junction bases: 9. In germline, CDR1 is SGDLS, CDR2 YYNGEE. The CDR3 here is CASSVELGLLSSYNEQFF. CDR3 bases: TGTGCCAGCAGCGTAGAGCTGGGACTATTGAGCTCCTACAATGAGCAGTTCTTC.

The chain links TRBV27 to TRBJ1-5; D not resolved. V lost 6 bases and J 11 bases, leaving 11 bases between the germline ends. The CDR3 is made up of 11 amino acids. The germline V gene encodes CDR1 MNHEY and CDR2 SMNVEV (reference sequence). CDR3 sequence (DNA): TGTGCCAGCAGCCCCGAGGTCGCCCAGCATTTT. Translation: CASSPEVAQHF.

In DNA form, the CDR3 reads TGTGCCAGCAGCCTCTTATCGGGGGGGTCCCAGTACTTC. This encodes CASSLLSGGSQYF. The chain employs TRBV3-1 (or the pseudogene TRBV3-2) and TRBJ2-5; 8 bases agree with TRBD2. CDR3 length: 13 residues. J lost 9 bases, V lost 4 bases, and 7 bases had no gene match. The germline V gene encodes CDR1 LGHDT and CDR2 YNNKEL (reference sequence).

The gene calls are TRBV21-1 and TRBJ2-5; TRBD1 was called by the table and not checked on the DNA. TRBV21-1 represents a pseudogene. CDR3 length equals 12 residues. The CDR3 nucleotides are TGTGCCAGCAGGGGACAGGTTGAGACCCAGTACTTC. Amino acids: CASRGQVETQYF.

The CDR3 spells CASSVNRGYEQYV. CDR3 nucleotide sequence: TGTGCCAGCAGTGTGAACAGGGGATACGAGCAGTACGTC. V gene TRBV2 combines with J gene TRBJ2-7; TRBD1 matches at 7 bases. The germline V gene encodes CDR1 SNHLY and CDR2 FYNNEI. Trimming removed 4 bases from V and 4 bases from J; junction bases left unmatched: 4. The CDR3 runs to 13 residues.

The table lists this clone with a few counts. The rearrangement joins TRBV7-2 to TRBJ1-2, with 7 positions matching TRBD1. V dropped 3 bases and J dropped 9; count of bases not matched to a gene: 7. The CDR3 is made up of 13 amino acids. Germline assignment: CDR1 SGHTA and CDR2 FQGNSA. CDR3 in amino acids: CASSLTGKDSYTF. CDR3 sequence (DNA): TGTGCCAGCAGCTTGACAGGGAAGGATAGCTACACCTTC.

In its sample, this clone was seen a few times. The chain joins TRBV5-1 to TRBJ2-3, with TRBD1 as a possible D gene (6 bases). Germline lookup yields CDR1 SGHRS and CDR2 YFSETQ. V gave up 7 bases and J gave up 0 bases, with 9 bases separating them. The CDR3 extends over 13 amino acids. As DNA, the CDR3 is TGCGCCAGCGGGACACCCAGCACAGATACGCAGTATTTT. It translates to CASGTPSTDTQYF.

This clone has only a few counts. The chain recombines TRBV4-2 with TRBJ1-5; 8 positions agree with TRBD1. Trimming cost V 1 base and J 1 base; bases outside gene matches: 0. Germline V gene sequence: CDR1 LGHNA, CDR2 YNFKEQ. This CDR3 is built from 15 residues. CDR3 sequence reads: CASSQGTGSNQPQHF. The DNA for the CDR3 is TGTGCCAGCAGCCAAGGGACAGGGAGCAATCAGCCCCAGCATTTT.

The rearrangement joins TRBV7-6 to TRBJ2-7; TRBD2 aligns across 8 bases. The CDR3 has 16 amino acids. J lost 6 bases, V lost 7 bases, and 17 bases had no gene match. Germline V CDR1 and CDR2: SGHVS, FNYEAQ. The chain's CDR3 is CASTASHSAGGPEQYV. Here the CDR3 DNA reads TGTGCCAGCACCGCCTCTCACTCGGCGGGGGGCCCCGAGCAGTACGTC.

The rearrangement joins TRBV9 to TRBJ2-7; the D gene is possibly TRBD1 (6 bases). V was trimmed by 4 bases and J by 9 bases, leaving 14 bases between them. Germline V gene lookup returns CDR1 SGDLS and CDR2 YYNGEE. This CDR3 contains 12 residues. CDR3 in amino acids: CASSFIQGAQYF. Written as DNA, the CDR3 is TGTGCCAGCAGCTTTATACAGGGCGCGCAGTACTTC.

V usage is TRBV3-1 (or the pseudogene TRBV3-2) and J usage is TRBJ1-2; 10 positions agree with TRBD1. The trim removed 6 bases at V and 2 bases at J, leaving 6 bases unmatched. CDR3 length equals 15 residues. Germline V CDR1 and CDR2: LGHDT, YNNKEL (reference sequence). The CDR3 nucleotides read TGTGCCAGCAGATACCGGGGACAGGGGAACTATGGCTACACCTTC. It codes for CASRYRGQGNYGYTF.

The sample holds one count of this clone. The rearrangement links TRBV24-1 to TRBJ2-1, with 15 bases matching TRBD2. The CDR3 extends over 14 amino acids. Per germline, CDR1 KGHDR and CDR2 SFDVKD. Unmatched junction bases numbered 4, after V lost 9 bases and J lost 8 bases. The CDR3 DNA reads TGTGCCACCGGGACTAGCGGGGGGAGGGATGAGCAGTTCTTC. This encodes CATGTSGGRDEQFF.

The chain is built from TRBV11-3 and TRBJ1-1, with a weak D call TRBD1 (6 bases). Trimming removed 3 bases at V and 3 bases at J, with 11 bases between. The length of the CDR3 is 14 residues. Germline V lookup: CDR1 SGHNT, CDR2 YENEEA. The CDR3 nucleotides are TGTGCCAGCAGCTTTTCAGGGGCAGACACTGAAGCTTTCTTT. Translation gives CASSFSGADTEAFF.